The present T cell receptor (beta chain) was sequenced within a study of blood T cell repertoires in COVID-19. Background on the study: The analysed material was cDNA or gDNA that came from T cells, B-cell-depleted T cells, or PBMCs.

The table came from immunoSEQ multiplex PCR; TCRdb's copy has only in-frame clones and leaves some out. Of approximately 12,000 clones in the sample, 82% were seen once. The length of the CDR3 is 12 residues. V lost 9 bases, J lost 5 bases, and 2 bases stayed unmatched. In germline, CDR1 is KGHDR, CDR2 SFDVKD. This clonotype was obtained from a man aged 80 or over with acute or convalescent COVID-19. The gene calls are TRBV24-1 and TRBJ1-2; 10 nucleotides match TRBD1. The sequencing input was peripheral blood. The DNA for the CDR3 is TGTGCCACCCGGACAGGGGGGTATGGCTACACCTTC. It is translated as CATRTGGYGYTF.